Below are 27 T cell receptor beta chains sequenced from a single sample in a study of control samples from healthy donors and cancer patients. Generated by immunoSEQ multiplex PCR, the TCRdb table keeps only in-frame clones and is missing some. The sample records roughly 73,000 clones, approximately 92% being singletons. Sequencing was performed on blood. All receptors derive from a woman between 55 and 75 years old in good health.

A word on this clone: The germline gene is not matched at one end of the junction; a read error may be the cause. Other DNA sequences in this sample translate to the same CDR3. The chain has TRBV12-3 or TRBV12-4 and TRBJ1-2, with a possible D match to TRBD1 (5 bases). This CDR3 comprises 13 residues. CDR3 sequence: CASSLSREYGYTF. As DNA, the CDR3 is TGCGCCAGCAGCTTGAGCAGGGAGTATGGCTACACCTTC.

The chain links TRBV5-4 to TRBJ1-6; no reliable D call. The length of the CDR3 is 15 residues. CDR1 and CDR2 (germline): SGHNT, YYREEE (reference sequence). The V and J ends lost 1 base and 7 bases respectively, with 12 bases between them. As DNA, the CDR3 is TGTGCCAGCAGCTTGTTCGGGGTGTCCAATTCACCCCTCCACTTT. Protein product: CASSLFGVSNSPLHF. The variable domain in full, completed from reference TRBV5-4 and TRBJ1-6, reads ETGVTQSPTHLIKTRGQQVTLRCSSQSGHNTVSWYQQALGQGPQFIFQYYREEENGRGNFPPRFSGLQFPNYSSELNVNALELDDSALYLCASSLFGVSNSPLHFGNGTRLTVT.

This chain uses TRBV7-8 with TRBJ2-7, with 14 positions matching TRBD2. Germline trimming cut 9 bases from V and 6 bases from J; bases unmatched to any gene: 10. This CDR3 is built from 15 residues. The V gene's germline CDR1 is SGHVS and CDR2 FQNEAQ. The CDR3 region has the DNA TGTGCCAGTAGACCGGGACTAGCGGGAGAAGGCGAGCAGTACTTC. Protein: CASRPGLAGEGEQYF.

The CDR3 loop reads CASSENAGVTGELFF. In nucleotides, the CDR3 is TGTGCCAGCAGTGAAAATGCGGGAGTTACCGGGGAGCTGTTTTTT. V is TRBV6-4 and J is TRBJ2-2, with 7 bases identical to TRBD2. Germline V gene sequence: CDR1 MRHNA, CDR2 SNTAGT. CDR3 size: 15 residues. The ends lost 3 bases at V and 5 bases at J; junction bases unmatched: 6.

This rearrangement joins TRBV19 to TRBJ2-1; no reliable D call. The CDR3 sequence is 13 residues long. V gave up 1 base and J gave up 7 bases, with 8 bases separating them. The germline CDR1 and CDR2 sequences are LNHDA and SQIVND (reference sequence). The CDR3 region has the DNA TGTGCCAGTAGTATAGGTTCAGGTAATGAGCAGTTCTTC. This codes for CASSIGSGNEQFF.

The chain uses TRBV20-1 and TRBJ2-1; 8 bases map to TRBD2. This CDR3 comprises 16 residues. CDR1 is DFQATT, CDR2 SNEGSKA, per germline (reference sequence). With 4 bases clipped from V and 2 bases from J, the junction kept 10 bases outside the gene matches. The CDR3 DNA sequence: TGCAGTGCTACTGAAGCCGGGAGGGGCCCCTACAATGAGCAGTTCTTC. Translating gives CSATEAGRGPYNEQFF.

The gene calls are TRBV7-2 and TRBJ1-2; the match to TRBD1 covers 7 bases. The V gene end was trimmed by 2 bases and the J gene end by 3 bases; junction bases not matched to a gene: 3. Germline V gene lookup returns CDR1 SGHTA and CDR2 FQGNSA. CDR3 length equals 14 residues. The CDR3 sequence: CASSLQQGYYGYTF. CDR3 DNA sequence: TGTGCCAGCAGCTTACAACAGGGGTACTATGGCTACACCTTC.

V and J are TRBV5-5 and TRBJ2-7; TRBD1 might be the D (5 bases). Trimming took off 4 bases at V and 5 bases at J, with 19 bases between the two ends. The CDR3 is 15 amino acids. The germline V gene has CDR1 SGHKS and CDR2 YYEKEE (reference sequence). The chain's CDR3 is CASSRAGSLLNEQYF. The CDR3 DNA is TGTGCCAGCAGCAGAGCAGGGTCCCTTTTGAACGAGCAGTACTTC.

CDR3 sequence reads: CATSDATGVTETQYF. DNA of the CDR3: TGTGCCACCAGTGATGCGACAGGGGTTACGGAGACCCAGTACTTC. This chain links TRBV24-1 with TRBJ2-5; 8 bases are shared with TRBD1. CDR3 length: 15 amino acids. The junction had 7 bases not matched to a gene; V was cut back by 3 bases and J by 5 bases. Germline loops: CDR1 KGHDR, CDR2 SFDVKD.

This chain joins TRBV30 and TRBJ2-7; 12 nucleotides align to TRBD2. Germline V gives CDR1 GTSNPN, CDR2 SVGIG (reference sequence). This CDR3 region has 15 residues. With 2 bases clipped from V and 4 bases from J, the junction kept 6 bases outside the gene matches. CDR3 sequence (DNA): TGTGCCTGGAGTTCCGGACTAGCGGGACGGTACGAGCAGTACTTC. The encoded protein is CAWSSGLAGRYEQYF.

This rearrangement joins TRBV30 to TRBJ1-1, with D possibly being TRBD1 (5 bases). V shed 0 bases and J shed 1 base, with 9 bases lying between them. The V gene's germline CDR1 is GTSNPN and CDR2 SVGIG (reference sequence). This CDR3 comprises 14 residues. This CDR3 reads CAWSVGPWNTEAFF. CDR3 nucleotide sequence: TGTGCCTGGAGTGTGGGACCCTGGAACACTGAAGCTTTCTTT.

The V gene is TRBV2, the J gene TRBJ1-2; no definite D call. The CDR3 covers 15 residues. Germline assignment: CDR1 SNHLY and CDR2 FYNNEI. The V end lost 2 bases, the J end lost 2 bases, and 12 bases lay between the germline ends. In DNA form, the CDR3 reads TGTGCCAGCAGTGAAACCTCAGGAAGCAACTATGGCTACACCTTC. Translating it yields CASSETSGSNYGYTF.

The rearrangement links TRBV29-1 to TRBJ2-2, with TRBD1 matching 11 bases. V was pared by 6 bases and J by 5 bases, with 5 bases of the junction left unmatched. Germline assignment: CDR1 SQVTM and CDR2 ANQGSEA. The CDR3 loop spans 14 amino acids. For the CDR3, the DNA is TGCAGCGTCGGGGGGACAGGGGGTACCGGGGAGCTGTTTTTT. The encoded protein is CSVGGTGGTGELFF.

The CDR3 loop reads CASSYGQLLGNTIYF. The CDR3 DNA reads TGTGCCAGCAGTTACGGACAGCTACTTGGAAACACCATATATTTT. The chain combines TRBV6-2 or TRBV6-3 with TRBJ1-3, with a tentative D call TRBD1 (6 bases). Trimming left V 2 bases short and J 3 bases short, with 11 bases between. This CDR3 comprises 15 residues. Germline V lookup: CDR1 MNHEY, CDR2 SVGEGT.

The chain couples TRBV11-2 to TRBJ1-3; D perhaps matches TRBD1 (6 bases). The germline V gene has CDR1 SGHAT and CDR2 FQNNGV. The CDR3 extends over 16 amino acids. Trimming took 5 bases from V and 0 from J, leaving 14 bases between them. CDR3 sequence: CASSRLRGSSGNTIYF. In DNA, the CDR3 is TGTGCCAGCAGCCGACTCAGGGGAAGCTCTGGAAACACCATATATTTT.

This sequence joins TRBV4-1 and TRBJ1-2; 8 bases are a match to TRBD1. The CDR3 runs 15 residues. Trimming removed 4 bases from V and 8 bases from J; junction bases left unmatched: 12. The germline V gene encodes CDR1 MGHRA and CDR2 YSYEKL. The CDR3 DNA reads TGCGCCAGCAGCCCGCTGCCAGGGGGCTCACAGGGCTACACCTTC. It encodes CASSPLPGGSQGYTF.

The chain carries TRBV9 and TRBJ1-5; 7 nucleotides match TRBD1. Trimming cost V 0 bases and J 4 bases; bases outside gene matches: 4. Germline CDR1 SGDLS, CDR2 YYNGEE. The CDR3 contains 15 residues. This CDR3 is CASSVGGQPNQPQHF. CDR3 bases: TGTGCCAGCAGCGTAGGGGGACAGCCAAATCAGCCCCAGCATTTT.

The CDR3 loop reads CSVGRGQEDTGELFF. CDR3 coding DNA: TGCAGCGTTGGGCGGGGACAGGAGGACACCGGGGAGCTGTTTTTT. This chain connects TRBV29-1 to TRBJ2-2; 8 bases are shared with TRBD1. The germline V gene has CDR1 SQVTM and CDR2 ANQGSEA. This CDR3 spans 15 amino acids. V dropped 4 bases and J dropped 3; count of bases not matched to a gene: 7.

In its sample, this clone was seen a few times. The chain joins TRBV19 to TRBJ2-7; 8 bases align to TRBD2. The CDR3 contains 13 residues. CDR1 is LNHDA and CDR2 is SQIVND in the germline V gene (reference sequence). Trimming at V came to 3 bases and at J to 3 bases, leaving 1 base not matched to a gene. The CDR3 loop reads CASSMGLDYEQYF. The CDR3 bases are TGTGCCAGTAGTATGGGACTAGACTACGAGCAGTACTTC. Together with reference TRBV19 and TRBJ2-7, the CDR3 gives the full variable domain: DGGITQSPKYLFRKEGQNVTLSCEQNLNHDAMYWYRQDPGQGLRLIYYSQIVNDFQKGDIAEGYSVSREKKESFPLTVTSAQKNPTAFYLCASSMGLDYEQYFGPGTRLTVT.

The CDR3 loop is CASSLFPSGSGYEQYF. The CDR3 region has the DNA TGTGCCAGCAGCTTATTTCCTAGCGGGAGTGGATACGAGCAGTACTTC. This chain links TRBV7-2 with TRBJ2-7, with 10 bases lining up with TRBD2. Trimming cost V 2 bases and J 4 bases; bases outside gene matches: 8. The CDR3 consists of 16 residues. Germline V gene lookup returns CDR1 SGHTA and CDR2 FQGNSA.

This chain links TRBV19 with TRBJ1-4, with 7 bases lining up with TRBD1. Trimming removed 6 bases from V and 9 bases from J; junction bases left unmatched: 7. The CDR3 consists of 13 residues. The germline V gene encodes CDR1 LNHDA and CDR2 SQIVND (reference sequence). CDR3 nucleotide sequence: TGTGCCAGTAGCATGGACAGGAACAAAAAACTGTTTTTT. Amino acid sequence: CASSMDRNKKLFF.

This clone came up once. The V gene is TRBV9, the J gene TRBJ1-6; tentatively, D is TRBD1 (6 bases). Germline CDR1 and CDR2: SGDLS and YYNGEE. The CDR3 contains 14 residues. V dropped 4 bases and J dropped 5 bases, with 10 bases sitting between them. DNA of the CDR3: TGTGCCAGCAGCCGAGGGGGGGATAATTCACCCCTCCACTTT. Residues: CASSRGGDNSPLHF.

This chain uses TRBV18 with TRBJ1-5; D is unresolved. The CDR3 consists of 14 residues. CDR1 and CDR2 (germline): KGHSH, LQKENI. V lost 8 bases and J 2 bases, leaving 13 bases between the germline ends. CDR3 amino acids: CASARGHGNQPQHF. The CDR3 DNA sequence: TGTGCCAGCGCAAGAGGGCACGGCAATCAGCCCCAGCATTTT.

The J gene is TRBJ2-1, the V gene TRBV28; 10 positions agree with TRBD2. CDR1 MDHEN and CDR2 SYDVKM come from the germline V gene. CDR3 length equals 16 residues. With V trimmed by 4 bases and J by 1 base, 4 bases remained unmatched. Here the CDR3 reads CASSSPSGRSYNEQFF. The CDR3 nucleotides are TGTGCCAGCAGTTCCCCTAGCGGGAGATCCTACAATGAGCAGTTCTTC.

V usage is TRBV28 and J usage is TRBJ1-1; D unresolved. V was clipped by 2 bases and J by 3 bases, with 7 bases between them. The germline gives CDR1 MDHEN, CDR2 SYDVKM. The CDR3 has 13 amino acids. CDR3 bases: TGTGCCAGCAGTTTAGTTCTGGACACTGAAGCTTTCTTT. Translated: CASSLVLDTEAFF.

The genes are TRBV6-1 and TRBJ2-4; D unresolved. The CDR3 is made up of 15 amino acids. Germline-derived CDR1 and CDR2 are MNHNS and SASEGT. Trimming removed 0 bases from V and 6 bases from J, with 12 bases in between. This CDR3 is CASSEALELGNIQYF. CDR3 coding DNA: TGTGCCAGCAGTGAAGCCCTGGAGTTGGGAAACATTCAGTACTTC.

This clone was found a few times. The chain recombines TRBV28 with TRBJ2-3, with TRBD2 identical over 10 bases. Trimming removed 3 bases from V and 7 bases from J; junction bases left unmatched: 7. In germline, CDR1 is MDHEN, CDR2 SYDVKM. The CDR3 runs to 15 residues. The DNA of the CDR3 is TGTGCCAGCAGTTTGGGTAGCGGGAGGCCTAATACGCAGTATTTT. This gives the protein CASSLGSGRPNTQYF.